These 17 T cell receptor beta chains were sequenced from one sample in a study of T cell responses to AZD1222 COVID-19 vaccine. Assay: immunoSEQ multiplex PCR; the TCRdb copy retains only in-frame clones and omits some. The sample carries roughly 140,000 clones, around 90% recorded once. This material consisted of peripheral blood, taken 28 days after the second AZD1222 dose. The receptors stem from an adult who received the AZD1222 COVID-19 vaccine.

The V and J genes are TRBV12-3 or TRBV12-4 and TRBJ2-1; D gene unclear. The CDR3 spans 13 residues. Trimming stripped 5 bases from V and 15 bases from J, with 20 bases between. The CDR3 coding sequence is TGTGCCAGCAGTCAAAATTTGACTTCGTCGCCGTTCTTC. This translates into CASSQNLTSSPFF.

This rearrangement joins TRBV3-1 (or the pseudogene TRBV3-2) to TRBJ1-5, with 9 bases matching TRBD1. This CDR3 comprises 17 residues. J gave up 5 bases and V 1 base, and 9 bases lay outside the gene matches. CDR1 and CDR2 from the germline V gene are LGHDT and YNNKEL (reference sequence). The CDR3 coding sequence is TGTGCCAGCAGCCAAGGCTACGGACAGGGGATCGATCAGCCCCAGCATTTT. This translates into CASSQGYGQGIDQPQHF.

V is TRBV9 and J is TRBJ2-7; 9 bases are a match to TRBD2. After removal of 0 bases from V and 5 bases from J, the junction contained 9 bases not matched to a gene. The CDR3 consists of 16 residues. Per the germline V gene, CDR1 is SGDLS and CDR2 is YYNGEE. CDR3 region: CASSVVAGGAGDEQYF. Written as DNA, the CDR3 is TGTGCCAGCAGCGTAGTGGCGGGAGGGGCAGGCGACGAGCAGTACTTC. Together with reference TRBV9 and TRBJ2-7, the CDR3 gives the full variable domain: DSGVTQTPKHLITATGQRVTLRCSPRSGDLSVYWYQQSLDQGLQFLIQYYNGEERAKGNILERFSAQQFPDLHSELNLSSLELGDSALYFCASSVVAGGAGDEQYFGPGTRLTVT.

The gene calls are TRBV21-1 and TRBJ2-3. TRBV21-1 is an annotated pseudogene. This CDR3 spans 15 amino acids. CDR3 sequence: CRRRGTQQITDTQYF. CDR3 bases: TGTAGAAGACGGGGGACACAACAAATTACAGATACGCAGTATTTT.

The V call is TRBV6-6, the J call TRBJ2-7, with a weak D call TRBD1 (5 bases). V lost 2 bases to trimming and J lost 7 bases, with 12 bases between them. The CDR3 extends over 13 amino acids. CDR1 and CDR2 (germline): MNHNY, SVGAGI (reference sequence). CDR3 in amino acids: CASSYPRPGEQYF. As DNA, the CDR3 is TGTGCCAGCAGTTACCCCCGGCCAGGGGAGCAGTACTTC.

J is TRBJ2-2 and V is TRBV9; D might be TRBD1 or TRBD2, each matching 5 bases. The CDR3 has 15 residues. The ends were cut back, 0 bases at V and 5 bases at J, with 11 bases in the middle. Germline CDR1 is SGDLS and CDR2 is YYNGEE. This CDR3 is CASSVVLEGTGELFF. The CDR3 DNA is TGTGCCAGCAGCGTAGTCCTAGAGGGGACCGGGGAGCTGTTTTTT.

In DNA, the CDR3 is TGTGCCAGCAGTACGGGGACGATTCGCTCCTACGAGCAGTACTTC. As protein: CASSTGTIRSYEQYF. This sequence joins TRBV2 and TRBJ2-7; either TRBD1 or TRBD2 may supply D (5 bases each). The germline V and J ends were trimmed by 5 bases and 0 bases, with 14 bases remaining between them. The CDR3 totals 15 residues. Germline-derived CDR1 and CDR2 are SNHLY and FYNNEI.

This clone was recorded a few times. This rearrangement joins TRBV19 to TRBJ1-2; D uncertain. CDR1 and CDR2 from the germline V gene are LNHDA and SQIVND (reference sequence). The CDR3 spans 15 residues. Trimming stripped 3 bases from V and 7 bases from J, with 18 bases between. The CDR3 DNA follows: TGTGCCAGTAGTATGCTCCCACCCTTAGCCTCTGGCTACACCTTC. Translating it yields CASSMLPPLASGYTF.

This sequence joins TRBV10-3 and TRBJ2-5; D tentatively fits TRBD1 or TRBD2 (5 bases each). The germline CDR1 and CDR2 sequences are ENHRY and SYGVKD. The CDR3 totals 15 residues. Trimming took off 0 bases at V and 5 bases at J, with 13 bases between the two ends. CDR3 amino acids: CAISESKGTAETQYF. The CDR3 coding sequence is TGTGCCATCAGTGAGTCGAAGGGGACGGCTGAGACCCAGTACTTC.

The V call is TRBV29-1, the J call TRBJ1-5; 9 bases map to TRBD1. V dropped 1 base and J dropped 6; count of bases not matched to a gene: 10. CDR3 length: 16 amino acids. Germline V gene data show CDR1 as SQVTM and CDR2 as ANQGSEA. The CDR3 bases are TGCAGCGTTGAAGGCGGGACAGGGTTCTTGGGTCAGCCCCAGCATTTT. Protein: CSVEGGTGFLGQPQHF.

The chain is built from TRBV3-1 (or the pseudogene TRBV3-2) and TRBJ2-3; a weak D match, TRBD2 (6 bases). CDR1 and CDR2 (germline): LGHDT, YNNKEL (reference sequence). This CDR3 region has 15 residues. V was pared by 4 bases and J by 6 bases, with 17 bases between. The CDR3 sequence: CASSLASDRWDTQYF. CDR3 DNA sequence: TGTGCCAGCAGCCTAGCTAGCGACCGATGGGATACGCAGTATTTT.

The chain employs TRBV19 and TRBJ2-3, with 7 bases that match TRBD2. The trim removed 5 bases at V and 0 bases at J, leaving 5 bases unmatched. Looked up from germline, CDR1 is LNHDA and CDR2 is SQIVND (reference sequence). This CDR3 spans 15 amino acids. CDR3 loop: CASSGEGRSTDTQYF. CDR3 nucleotides: TGTGCCAGTAGTGGGGAGGGAAGGAGCACAGATACGCAGTATTTT. Together with reference TRBV19 and TRBJ2-3, the CDR3 gives the full variable domain: DGGITQSPKYLFRKEGQNVTLSCEQNLNHDAMYWYRQDPGQGLRLIYYSQIVNDFQKGDIAEGYSVSREKKESFPLTVTSAQKNPTAFYLCASSGEGRSTDTQYFGPGTRLTVL.

This clone was seen a single time. A junction boundary mismatches the germline segment, possibly from a read error. This chain links TRBV5-1 with TRBJ2-3; either TRBD1 or TRBD2 may supply D (5 bases each). CDR3 length equals 16 residues. CDR1 is SGHRS, CDR2 YFSETQ, per germline. Here the CDR3 DNA reads TGCGCCAGCACCTTGTCCCAGGGAGTCGGTACAGATACGCAGTATTTT. This gives the protein CASTLSQGVGTDTQYF.

The rearrangement joins TRBV6-1 to TRBJ1-1, with D hard to call. Trimming shortened V by 2 bases and J by 8 bases, and 6 bases separated the two germline ends. CDR1 is MNHNS, CDR2 SASEGT, per germline. There are 11 residues in the CDR3. The CDR3: CASSEKGEAFF. CDR3 coding DNA: TGTGCCAGCAGTGAAAAGGGAGAAGCTTTCTTT.

This clone was observed once. The rearrangement joins TRBV10-2 to TRBJ2-7; maybe TRBD2 (5 bases). The V end lost 0 bases, the J end lost 3 bases, and 9 bases lay between the germline ends. CDR1 and CDR2 from the germline V gene are WSHSY and SAAADI. The CDR3 is made up of 14 amino acids. The CDR3 here is CASSESSRGYEQYF. CDR3 nucleotide sequence: TGCGCCAGCAGTGAGTCCTCTCGGGGCTACGAGCAGTACTTC.

The chain couples TRBV21-1 to TRBJ1-1; the DNA was not compared with TRBD1, the D call given in the table. TRBV21-1 is a recognized pseudogene. The CDR3 totals 18 residues. CDR3 residues: CASSKVNRGPTLNTEAFF. CDR3 nucleotides: TGTGCCAGCAGCAAAGTGAACAGGGGTCCTACCCTGAACACTGAAGCTTTCTTT.

The chain is built from TRBV5-4 and TRBJ1-2; tentatively, D is TRBD1 (6 bases). CDR1 and CDR2 from the germline V gene are SGHNT and YYREEE (reference sequence). Trimming stripped 4 bases from V and 5 bases from J, with 12 bases between. The CDR3 totals 13 residues. The CDR3 region is CASSTWGAYGYTF. CDR3 nucleotides: TGTGCCAGCAGCACTTGGGGGGCTTATGGCTACACCTTC.